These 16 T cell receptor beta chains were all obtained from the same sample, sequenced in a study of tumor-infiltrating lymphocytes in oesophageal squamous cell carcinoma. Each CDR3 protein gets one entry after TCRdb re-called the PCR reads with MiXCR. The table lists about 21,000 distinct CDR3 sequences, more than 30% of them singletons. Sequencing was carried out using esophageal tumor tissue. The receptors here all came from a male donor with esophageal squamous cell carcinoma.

CDR3 coding DNA: TGCAGTGGCACAGGGGCGGGAGGAGGTCGCGGTGAGCAGTTCTTC. Translated: CSGTGAGGGRGEQFF. The gene calls are TRBV20-1 and TRBJ2-5; TRBD2 is a possible D gene (8 bases). The closer fit of TRBJ2-1 to the DNA end suggests the J call may be wrong. CDR3 length: 15 amino acids. CDR1 is DFQATT, CDR2 SNEGSKA, per germline (reference sequence).

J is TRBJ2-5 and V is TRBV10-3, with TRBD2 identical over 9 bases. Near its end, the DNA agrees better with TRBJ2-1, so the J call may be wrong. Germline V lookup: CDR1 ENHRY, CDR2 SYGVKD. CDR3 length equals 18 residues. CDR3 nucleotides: TGTGCCATCAGTGTGAAAAGCGGGAGGCCCTCAGGGGCGAATGAGCAGTTCTTC. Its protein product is CAISVKSGRPSGANEQFF.

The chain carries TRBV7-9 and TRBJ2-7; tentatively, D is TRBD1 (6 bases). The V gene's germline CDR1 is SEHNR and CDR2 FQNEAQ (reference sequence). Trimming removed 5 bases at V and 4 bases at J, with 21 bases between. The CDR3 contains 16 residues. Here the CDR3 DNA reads TGTGCCAGCAGCCTAGGGGGTCTAGACCCGATATACGAGCAGTACTTC. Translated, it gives CASSLGGLDPIYEQYF. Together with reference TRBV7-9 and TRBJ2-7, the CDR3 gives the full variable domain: DTGVSQNPRHKITKRGQNVTFRCDPISEHNRLYWYRQTLGQGPEFLTYFQNEAQLEKSRLLSDRFSAERPKGSFSTLEIQRTEQGDSAMYLCASSLGGLDPIYEQYFGPGTRLTVT.

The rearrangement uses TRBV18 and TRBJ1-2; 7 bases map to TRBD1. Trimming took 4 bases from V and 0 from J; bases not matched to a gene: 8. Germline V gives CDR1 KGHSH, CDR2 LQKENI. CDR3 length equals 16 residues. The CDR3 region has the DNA TGTGCCAGCTCACAAGACCTCCAGGGGGCTAACTATGGCTACACCTTC. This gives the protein CASSQDLQGANYGYTF.

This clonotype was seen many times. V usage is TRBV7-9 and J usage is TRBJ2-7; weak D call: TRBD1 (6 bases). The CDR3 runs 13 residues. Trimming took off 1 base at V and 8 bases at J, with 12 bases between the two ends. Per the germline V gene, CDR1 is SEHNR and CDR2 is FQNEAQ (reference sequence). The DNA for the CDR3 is TGTGCCAGCAGCTTAGTTTCACAGGGTCAGCAGTACTTC. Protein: CASSLVSQGQQYF.

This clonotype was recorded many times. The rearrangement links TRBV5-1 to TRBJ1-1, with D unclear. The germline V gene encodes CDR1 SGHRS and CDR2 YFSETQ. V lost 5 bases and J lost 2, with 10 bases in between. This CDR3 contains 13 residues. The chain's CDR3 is CASRKELNTEAFF. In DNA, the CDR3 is TGCGCCAGCAGAAAGGAACTCAACACTGAAGCTTTCTTT.

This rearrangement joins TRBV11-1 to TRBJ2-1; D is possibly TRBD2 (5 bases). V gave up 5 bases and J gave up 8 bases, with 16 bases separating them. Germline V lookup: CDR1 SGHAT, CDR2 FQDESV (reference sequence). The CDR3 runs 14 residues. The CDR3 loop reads CASSGDGVLDEQFF. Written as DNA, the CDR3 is TGTGCCAGCAGCGGAGACGGGGTTTTGGATGAGCAGTTCTTC.

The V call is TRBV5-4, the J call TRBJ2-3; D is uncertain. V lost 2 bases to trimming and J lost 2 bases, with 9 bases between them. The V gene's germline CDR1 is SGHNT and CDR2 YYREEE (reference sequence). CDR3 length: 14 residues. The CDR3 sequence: CASSLTPSTDTQYF. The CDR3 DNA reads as TGTGCCAGCAGCTTAACGCCCTCCACAGATACGCAGTATTTT.

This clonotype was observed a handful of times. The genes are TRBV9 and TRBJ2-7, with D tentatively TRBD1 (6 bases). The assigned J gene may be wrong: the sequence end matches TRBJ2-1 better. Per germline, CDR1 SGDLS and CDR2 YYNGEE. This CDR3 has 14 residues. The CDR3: CASSVGLEGGEQFF. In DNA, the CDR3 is TGTGCCAGCAGCGTAGGGCTAGAAGGGGGTGAGCAGTTCTTC.

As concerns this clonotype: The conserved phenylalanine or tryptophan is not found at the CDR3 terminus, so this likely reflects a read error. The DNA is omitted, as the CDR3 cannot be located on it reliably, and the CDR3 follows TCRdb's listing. Here the CDR3 reads CASSQGPPETQYFGN. V gene TRBV7-6 combines with J gene TRBJ2-4; the tabulated D call, TRBD2, remains unverified against the DNA. Germline loops: CDR1 SGHVS, CDR2 FNYEAQ. The CDR3 is 15 amino acids in total, end residues counted.

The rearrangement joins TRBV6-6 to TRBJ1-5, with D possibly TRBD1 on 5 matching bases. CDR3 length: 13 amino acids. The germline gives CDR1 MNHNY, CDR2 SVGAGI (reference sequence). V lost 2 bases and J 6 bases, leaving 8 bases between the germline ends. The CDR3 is CASSYQGSQPQHF. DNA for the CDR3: TGTGCCAGCAGTTACCAGGGCAGTCAGCCCCAGCATTTT.

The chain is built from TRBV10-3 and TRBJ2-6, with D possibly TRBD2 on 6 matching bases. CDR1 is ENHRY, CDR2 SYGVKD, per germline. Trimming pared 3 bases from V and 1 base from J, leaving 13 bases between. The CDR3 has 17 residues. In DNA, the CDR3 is TGTGCCATCAGTGACGGGAGACGAGAGTCTGGGGCCAACGTCCTGACTTTC. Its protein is CAISDGRRESGANVLTF.

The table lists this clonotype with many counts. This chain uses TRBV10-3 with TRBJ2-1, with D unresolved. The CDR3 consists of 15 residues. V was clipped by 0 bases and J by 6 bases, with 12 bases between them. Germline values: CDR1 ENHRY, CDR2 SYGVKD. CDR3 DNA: TGTGCCATCAGTGAGTCGCACAGCAAGGGCAATGAGCAGTTCTTC. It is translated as CAISESHSKGNEQFF.

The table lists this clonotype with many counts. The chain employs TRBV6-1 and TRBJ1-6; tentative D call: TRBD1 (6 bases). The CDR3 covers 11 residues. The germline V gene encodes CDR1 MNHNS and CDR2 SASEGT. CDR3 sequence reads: CASGVDSPLHF. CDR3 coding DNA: TGTGCTTCAGGGGTTGATTCACCCCTCCACTTT.

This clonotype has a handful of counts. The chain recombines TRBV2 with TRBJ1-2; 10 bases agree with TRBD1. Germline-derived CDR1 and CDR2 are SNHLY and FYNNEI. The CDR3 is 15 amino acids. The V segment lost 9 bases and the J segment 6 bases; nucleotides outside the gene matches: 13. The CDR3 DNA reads TGTGCCAGACTCCAGCCGGGACAGGGGAAGGATGGCTACACCTTC. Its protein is CARLQPGQGKDGYTF. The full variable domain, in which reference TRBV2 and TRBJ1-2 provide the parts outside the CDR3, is EPEVTQTPSHQVTQMGQEVILRCVPISNHLYFYWYRQILGQKVEFLVSFYNNEISEKSEIFDDQFSVERPDGSNFTLKIRSTKLEDSAMYFCARLQPGQGKDGYTFGSGTRLTVV.

CDR3 bases: TGTGCCAGCAGCGGGACAGGGGTGTGGGAGCAGTACTTC. Encoded protein: CASSGTGVWEQYF. The chain has TRBV7-6 and TRBJ2-7; 10 nucleotides line up with TRBD1. Germline lookup yields CDR1 SGHVS and CDR2 FNYEAQ. Trimming at V came to 5 bases and at J to 7 bases, leaving 5 bases not matched to a gene. There are 13 residues in the CDR3.